This TCR beta chain was recorded in a study of CD8 T cells in ankylosing spondylitis. There are 14 residues in the CDR3. The germline CDR1 and CDR2 sequences are SGHRS and YFSETQ. Deletions cut 3 bases from V and 2 bases from J, with 8 bases between. Study findings and constraints: Reactive arthritis synovial fluid and blood were previously reported to contain some motif variants.

For this clonotype: No antigen is known for it.

TCRdb independently ran MiXCR on the 5' RACE reads; one entry per CDR3 protein. The table includes some 200,000 distinct CDR3 sequences, 18% detected once. The material sequenced was blood, either unsorted or a sorted T cell fraction (not recorded which). This chain joins TRBV5-1 and TRBJ2-2; tentatively, D is TRBD1 (6 bases). This clonotype originated in a male donor between 5 and 29 years old with ankylosing spondylitis or in good health (not recorded which). The CDR3 spells CASSWTVNTGELFF. Here the CDR3 DNA reads TGCGCCAGCAGCTGGACAGTAAACACCGGGGAGCTGTTTTTT.